This T cell receptor (beta chain) was identified during a study of T-cell memory formation after mild COVID-19. Study summary: Clusters of TCRs were largely donor specific.

5'RACE primed at constant segments yielded TCR alpha and TCR beta cDNA libraries bearing sample barcodes and UMIs. TCRdb re-derived calls from the 5' RACE reads in MiXCR, one entry per CDR3 protein. The table has 530,000 or so distinct CDR3 sequences, around 16% seen once; the top ten hold roughly 8.2%. The V end was cut by 6 bases, the J end by 3 bases, with 6 bases between. The CDR3 totals 12 residues. In germline, CDR1 is SGHTA, CDR2 FQGNSA. Study results and limitations: Second-wave clones that peaked on day 37 lacked confirmed SARS-CoV-2 specificity.

The sample holds many counts of this clonotype. The antigen is not known. The material sequenced was PBMCs or a T cell subset sorted from them (not recorded which). This sequence was found in an adult woman who had mild COVID-19 (a few samples of this study predate the infection). Cell type and time point are not known. The chain recombines TRBV7-2 with TRBJ1-5; no clear D gene. The DNA of the CDR3 is TGTGCCAGCAGTGACTTCAATCAGCCCCAGCATTTT. Protein sequence: CASSDFNQPQHF.